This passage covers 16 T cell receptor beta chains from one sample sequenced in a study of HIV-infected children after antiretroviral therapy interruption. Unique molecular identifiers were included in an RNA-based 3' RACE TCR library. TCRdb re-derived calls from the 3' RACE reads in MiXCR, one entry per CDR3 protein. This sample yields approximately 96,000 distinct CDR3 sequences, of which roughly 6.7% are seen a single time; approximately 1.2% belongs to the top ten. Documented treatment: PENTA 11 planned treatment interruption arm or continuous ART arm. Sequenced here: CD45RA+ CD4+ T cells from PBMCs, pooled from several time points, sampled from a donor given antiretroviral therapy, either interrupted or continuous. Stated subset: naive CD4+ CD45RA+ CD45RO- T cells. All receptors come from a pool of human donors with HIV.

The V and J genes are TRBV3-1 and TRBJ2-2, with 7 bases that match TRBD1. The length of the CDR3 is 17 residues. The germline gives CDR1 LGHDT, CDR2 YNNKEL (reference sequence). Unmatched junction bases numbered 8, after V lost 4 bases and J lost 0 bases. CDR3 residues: CASSPWTGYTNTGELFF. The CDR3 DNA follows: TGTGCCAGCAGCCCTTGGACAGGATATACGAACACCGGGGAGCTGTTTTTT.

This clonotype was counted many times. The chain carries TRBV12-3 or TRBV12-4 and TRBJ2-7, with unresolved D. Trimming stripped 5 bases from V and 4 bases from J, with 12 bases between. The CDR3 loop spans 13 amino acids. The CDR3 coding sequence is TGTGCCAGCAGTCGAGCTCGAGGTTACGAGCAGTACTTC. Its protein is CASSRARGYEQYF.

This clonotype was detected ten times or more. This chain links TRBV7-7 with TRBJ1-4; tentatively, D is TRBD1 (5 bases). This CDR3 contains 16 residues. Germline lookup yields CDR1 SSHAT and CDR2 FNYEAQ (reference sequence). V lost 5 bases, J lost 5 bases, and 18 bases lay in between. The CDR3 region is CASSPPGGVANEKLFF. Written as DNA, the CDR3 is TGTGCCAGCAGCCCCCCCGGGGGTGTGGCGAATGAAAAACTGTTTTTT.

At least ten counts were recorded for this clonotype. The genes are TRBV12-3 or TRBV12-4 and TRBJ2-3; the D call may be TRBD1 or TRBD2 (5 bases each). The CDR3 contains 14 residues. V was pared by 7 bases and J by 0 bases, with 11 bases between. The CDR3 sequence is CASKPGRSTDTQYF. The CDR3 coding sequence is TGTGCCAGCAAGCCGGGACGGAGCACAGATACGCAGTATTTT.

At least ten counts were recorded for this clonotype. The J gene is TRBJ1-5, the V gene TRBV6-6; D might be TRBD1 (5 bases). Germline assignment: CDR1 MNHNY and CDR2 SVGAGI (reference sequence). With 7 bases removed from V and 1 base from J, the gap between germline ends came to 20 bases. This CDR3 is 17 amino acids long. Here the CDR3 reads CASTRDAAPGSNQPQHF. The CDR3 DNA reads TGTGCCAGCACCAGGGACGCAGCCCCTGGGAGCAATCAGCCCCAGCATTTT.

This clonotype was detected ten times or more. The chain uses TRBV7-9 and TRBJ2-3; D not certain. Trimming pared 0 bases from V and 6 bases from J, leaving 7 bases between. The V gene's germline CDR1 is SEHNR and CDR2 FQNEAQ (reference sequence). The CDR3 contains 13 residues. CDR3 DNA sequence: TGTGCCAGCAGCTTAGCTAGTGCCGATACGCAGTATTTT. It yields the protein CASSLASADTQYF.

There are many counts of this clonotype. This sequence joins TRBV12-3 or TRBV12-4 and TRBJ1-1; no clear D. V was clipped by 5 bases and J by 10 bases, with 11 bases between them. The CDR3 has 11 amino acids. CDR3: CASSPKKGAFF. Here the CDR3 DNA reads TGTGCCAGCAGTCCGAAGAAAGGAGCTTTCTTT.

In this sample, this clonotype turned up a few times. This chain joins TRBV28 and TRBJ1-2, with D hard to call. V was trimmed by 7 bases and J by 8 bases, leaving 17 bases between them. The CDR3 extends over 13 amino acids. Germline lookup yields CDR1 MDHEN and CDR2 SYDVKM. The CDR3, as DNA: TGTGCCAGCAAAAACAACACTCTTGGAGGCTACACCTTC. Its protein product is CASKNNTLGGYTF.

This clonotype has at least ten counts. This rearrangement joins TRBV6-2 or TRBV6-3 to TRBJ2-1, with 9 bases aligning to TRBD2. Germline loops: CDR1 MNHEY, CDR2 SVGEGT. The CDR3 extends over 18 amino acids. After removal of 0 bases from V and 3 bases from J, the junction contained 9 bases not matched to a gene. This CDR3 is CASSYSNIAGEFYNEQFF. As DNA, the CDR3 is TGTGCCAGCAGTTACTCGAATATAGCGGGGGAATTCTACAATGAGCAGTTCTTC.

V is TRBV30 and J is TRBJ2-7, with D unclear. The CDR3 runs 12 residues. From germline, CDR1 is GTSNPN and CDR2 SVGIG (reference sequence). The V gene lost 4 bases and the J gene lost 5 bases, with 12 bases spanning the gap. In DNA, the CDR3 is TGTGCCTGGAATCGTGGTCGTCACGAGCAGTACTTC. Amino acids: CAWNRGRHEQYF.

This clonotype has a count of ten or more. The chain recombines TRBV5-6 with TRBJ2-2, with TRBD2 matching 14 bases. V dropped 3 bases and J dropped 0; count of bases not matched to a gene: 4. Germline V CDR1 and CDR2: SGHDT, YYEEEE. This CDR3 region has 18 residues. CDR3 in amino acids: CASSSMTSGGANTGELFF. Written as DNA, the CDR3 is TGTGCCAGCAGCTCCATGACTAGCGGGGGGGCGAACACCGGGGAGCTGTTTTTT.

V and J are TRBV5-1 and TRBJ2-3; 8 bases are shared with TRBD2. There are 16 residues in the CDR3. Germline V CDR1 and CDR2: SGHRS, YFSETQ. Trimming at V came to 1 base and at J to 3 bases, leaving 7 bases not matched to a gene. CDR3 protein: CASSLNVAGGTDTQYF. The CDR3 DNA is TGCGCCAGCAGCTTGAACGTCGCGGGGGGAACAGATACGCAGTATTTT.

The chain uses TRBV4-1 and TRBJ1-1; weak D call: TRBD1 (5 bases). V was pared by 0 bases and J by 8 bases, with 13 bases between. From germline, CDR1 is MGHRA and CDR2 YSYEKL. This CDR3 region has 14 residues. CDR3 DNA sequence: TGCGCCAGCAGCCAAGAAGGGGTTCTCCGAGAAGCTTTCTTT. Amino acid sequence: CASSQEGVLREAFF.

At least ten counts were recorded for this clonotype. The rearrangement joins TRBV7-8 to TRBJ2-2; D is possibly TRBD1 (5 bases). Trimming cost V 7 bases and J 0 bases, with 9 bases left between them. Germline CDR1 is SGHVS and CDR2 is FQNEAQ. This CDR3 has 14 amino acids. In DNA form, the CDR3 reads TGTGCCAGCAACGGACACCCGAACACCGGGGAGCTGTTTTTT. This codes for CASNGHPNTGELFF.

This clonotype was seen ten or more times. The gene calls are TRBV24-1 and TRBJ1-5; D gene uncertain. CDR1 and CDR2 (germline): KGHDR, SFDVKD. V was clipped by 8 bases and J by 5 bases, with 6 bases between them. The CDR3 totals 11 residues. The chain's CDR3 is CATIYDQPQHF. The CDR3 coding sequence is TGTGCCACCATTTATGATCAGCCCCAGCATTTT.

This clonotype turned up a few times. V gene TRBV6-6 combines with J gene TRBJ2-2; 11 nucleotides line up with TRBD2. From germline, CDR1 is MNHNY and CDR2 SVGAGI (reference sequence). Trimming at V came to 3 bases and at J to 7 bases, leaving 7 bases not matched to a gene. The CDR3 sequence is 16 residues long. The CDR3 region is CASSYRSGGANGELFF. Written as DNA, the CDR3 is TGTGCCAGCAGTTATCGTAGCGGGGGGGCGAACGGGGAGCTGTTTTTT.